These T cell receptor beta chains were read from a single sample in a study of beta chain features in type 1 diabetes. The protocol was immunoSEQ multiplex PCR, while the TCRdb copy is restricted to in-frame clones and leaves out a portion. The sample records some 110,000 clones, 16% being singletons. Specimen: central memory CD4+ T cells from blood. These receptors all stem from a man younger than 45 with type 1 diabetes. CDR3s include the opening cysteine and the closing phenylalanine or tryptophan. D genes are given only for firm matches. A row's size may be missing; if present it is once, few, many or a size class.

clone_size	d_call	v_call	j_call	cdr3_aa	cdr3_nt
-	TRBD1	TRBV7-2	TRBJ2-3	CASSLGTGEADTQYF	TGTGCCAGCAGCTTAGGGACAGGGGAAGCAGATACGCAGTATTTT
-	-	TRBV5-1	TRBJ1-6	CASSLEGRASSSYNSPLHF	TGCGCCAGCAGCTTGGAGGGTCGCGCTTCGAGCTCCTATAATTCACCCCTCCACTTT
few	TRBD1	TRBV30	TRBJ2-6	CAWSQTGAWAGANVLTF	TGTGCCTGGAGTCAAACAGGGGCCTGGGCTGGGGCCAACGTCCTGACTTTC
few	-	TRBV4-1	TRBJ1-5	CASSQDRAGVGQPQHF	TGCGCCAGCAGCCAAGATCGGGCAGGGGTAGGTCAGCCCCAGCATTTT
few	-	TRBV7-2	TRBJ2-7	CASSLSYEQYF	TGTGCCAGCAGCTTATCCTACGAGCAGTACTTC
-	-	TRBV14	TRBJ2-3	CASSQDFWGKTTSTDTQYF	TGTGCCAGCAGCCAAGATTTCTGGGGGAAGACCACTAGCACAGATACGCAGTATTTT
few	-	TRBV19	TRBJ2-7	CASSPRAGGDSYEQYF	TGTGCCAGTAGTCCGCGAGCCGGGGGTGACTCCTACGAGCAGTACTTC
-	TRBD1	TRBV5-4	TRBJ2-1	CASSSRGQGANEQFF	TGTGCCAGCAGCTCGAGGGGACAGGGGGCGAATGAGCAGTTCTTC
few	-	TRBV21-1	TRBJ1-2	CASSKLGLLDGYTF	TGTGCCAGCAGCAAACTAGGACTCTTAGATGGCTACACCTTC
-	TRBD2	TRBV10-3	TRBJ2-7	CAISETPAGTRHEQYF	TGTGCCATCAGTGAGACCCCCGCCGGGACTAGGCACGAGCAGTACTTC
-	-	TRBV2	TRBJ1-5	CASSQQGFSNQPQHF	TGTGCCAGCAGTCAACAGGGATTTAGCAATCAGCCCCAGCATTTT
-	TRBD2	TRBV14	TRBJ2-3	CASSPSGVTDTQYF	TGTGCCAGCAGCCCCAGCGGGGTTACAGATACGCAGTATTTT
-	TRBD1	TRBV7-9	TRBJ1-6	CASTAGQGFSPLHF	TGTGCCAGCACCGCCGGACAGGGATTTTCACCCCTCCACTTT
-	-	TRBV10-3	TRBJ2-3	CAISDQGTSTDTQYF	TGTGCCATCAGTGACCAGGGAACTAGCACAGATACGCAGTATTTT
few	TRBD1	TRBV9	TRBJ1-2	CASSPLEGQGIYGYTF	TGTGCCAGCAGCCCCTTAGAGGGACAGGGGATATATGGCTACACCTTC
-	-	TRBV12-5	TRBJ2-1	CASGSRREGNEQFF	TGTGCTAGTGGTTCCCGGAGGGAAGGCAATGAGCAGTTCTTC
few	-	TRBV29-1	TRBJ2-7	CSVFGSHSYEQYF	TGCAGCGTTTTCGGATCTCATTCCTACGAGCAGTACTTC
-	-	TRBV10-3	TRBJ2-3	CAITTTTDTQYF	TGTGCCATCACAACTACCACAGATACGCAGTATTTT
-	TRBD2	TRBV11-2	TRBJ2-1	CASSSGLADFYNEQFF	TGTGCCAGCAGCTCGGGACTAGCGGACTTCTACAATGAGCAGTTCTTC
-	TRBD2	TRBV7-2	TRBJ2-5	CASSLQGLVLQETQYF	TGTGCCAGCAGCTTACAGGGACTAGTACTCCAAGAGACCCAGTACTTC
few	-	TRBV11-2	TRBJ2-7	CASSHTRGHRVTYEQYF	TGTGCCAGCAGCCATACCAGGGGCCACAGGGTAACCTACGAGCAGTACTTC
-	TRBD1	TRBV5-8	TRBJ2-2	CASSLVRQGYTGELFF	TGTGCCAGCAGCTTGGTGAGACAGGGTTACACCGGGGAGCTGTTTTTT
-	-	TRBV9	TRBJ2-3	CASSERGTDTQYF	TGTGCCAGCAGCGAAAGGGGTACAGATACGCAGTATTTT
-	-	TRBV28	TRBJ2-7	CASSSDSPYEQYF	TGTGCCAGCAGTTCGGACAGCCCCTACGAGCAGTACTTC
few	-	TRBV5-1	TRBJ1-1	CASSPRGNTEAFF	TGCGCCAGCAGCCCCCGCGGGAACACTGAAGCTTTCTTT
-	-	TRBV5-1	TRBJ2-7	CASSIAGAPYEQYF	TGCGCCAGCAGCATCGCAGGGGCCCCCTACGAGCAGTACTTC
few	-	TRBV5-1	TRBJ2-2	CASSLQAANTGELFF	TGCGCCAGCAGCTTGCAGGCGGCGAACACCGGGGAGCTGTTTTTT
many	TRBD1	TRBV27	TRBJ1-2	CASRRDRGGYTF	TGTGCCAGCAGGCGCGACAGGGGCGGCTACACCTTC